This T cell receptor beta chain was found in a study of cytomegalovirus exposure and HLA in healthy donors (TCRdb year 2017). Background for the entire study: A later analysis indicated that the 120 or so validation repertoires were generated on the platform also employed for the roughly 730 repertoires of the first cohort. The study was designed to test whether signatures of past pathogen exposure could be identified by cataloging public T cell receptors. A separate validation cohort of 100 to 150 different subjects was used in addition to the approximately 700-subject first cohort. To predict cytomegalovirus infection status, the study combined high-throughput TCR immunosequencing, statistical association of individual TCRs with disease status, and machine learning.

Between the V and J ends, shortened by 0 bases and 5 bases respectively, the junction contains 6 bases. Per the germline V gene (reference sequence), SGHNT is the CDR1 and YYREEE is the CDR2. The CDR3 holds 13 amino acids from the cysteine to the phenylalanine. Solely the CDR3 DNA is kept, with 39 bases framed from the first base. The library was produced with the immunoSEQ multiplex PCR assay. The study's own analysis went as follows. A statistical classification framework was built to diagnose cytomegalovirus status from the catalog of TCR beta chain sequences. TCRdb holds this immuneACCESS table with in-frame rearrangements only. Some clones are missing; in checked studies, unresolved V genes explain under half, and the rest has no known cause. The DNA gave D and trimming, while V, J and clone size come from that table. This sample comprises about 150,000 clones, 80% to 90% of them detected only once. In total, the top ten clones hold less than 5.5% of the sample.

Separate from the approximately 700-subject first cohort, the validation cohort of 120 subjects was the group to which the donors belonged. Comment on this clone: The specificity of this receptor is unknown. One base away there is no much larger clone; base qualities are not given.

The paper as a whole reports these results and caveats: Cytomegalovirus status was reported to be diagnosed by the classifier with high specificity and sensitivity in both the original and validation cohorts. In vitro tests confirmed that a few of the cytomegalovirus-associated TCR beta chains recognize cytomegalovirus antigens. The authors suggested that the approach could potentially be generalized to other disease states and immunological phenotypes. Most TCR sequences were observed very rarely across donors, whereas some public TCRs were present in many individuals. A later analysis had no HLA typing for the validation cohort, so co-occurrence there was scored across all 120 repertoires. A later analysis found that TCRs clustered in the first cohort also tended to co-occur in the approximately 120 validation repertoires, with roughly 95% of cluster scores above 0. A total of 150 or so TCR beta chains were listed by the study as associated with cytomegalovirus.

The chain uses TRBV5-4 and TRBJ1-5, with no confidently assigned D gene. This TCR was recovered from a man aged 18 to 29 in good health and CMV-seropositive. The source material was PBMCs. The DNA sequence follows: TGTGCCAGCAGCTTGGGACAAGATCAGCCCCAGCATTTT. Its translation reads: CASSLGQDQPQHF.